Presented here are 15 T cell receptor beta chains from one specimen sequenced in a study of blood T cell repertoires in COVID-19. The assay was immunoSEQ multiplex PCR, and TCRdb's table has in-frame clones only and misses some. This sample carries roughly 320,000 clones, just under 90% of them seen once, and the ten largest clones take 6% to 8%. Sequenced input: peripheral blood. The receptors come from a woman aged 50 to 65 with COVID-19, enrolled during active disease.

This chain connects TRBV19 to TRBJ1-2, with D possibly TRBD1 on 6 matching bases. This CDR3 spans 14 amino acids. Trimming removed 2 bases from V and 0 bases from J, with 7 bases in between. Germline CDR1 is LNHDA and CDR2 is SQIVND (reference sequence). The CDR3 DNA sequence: TGTGCCAGTAGTATACAGGGGCCTAACTATGGCTACACCTTC. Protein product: CASSIQGPNYGYTF.

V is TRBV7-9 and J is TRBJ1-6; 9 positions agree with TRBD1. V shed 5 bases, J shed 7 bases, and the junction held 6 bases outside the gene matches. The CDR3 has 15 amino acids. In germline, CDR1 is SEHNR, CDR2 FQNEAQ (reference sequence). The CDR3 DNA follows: TGTGCCAGCAGCGAACGACAGGGGGGGAATTCACCCCTCCACTTT. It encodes CASSERQGGNSPLHF.

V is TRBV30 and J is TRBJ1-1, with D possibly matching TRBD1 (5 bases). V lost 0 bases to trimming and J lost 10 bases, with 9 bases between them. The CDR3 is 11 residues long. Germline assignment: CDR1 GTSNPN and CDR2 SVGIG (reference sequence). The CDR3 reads CAWSVGQGAFF. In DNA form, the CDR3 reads TGTGCCTGGAGTGTAGGGCAGGGAGCTTTCTTT.

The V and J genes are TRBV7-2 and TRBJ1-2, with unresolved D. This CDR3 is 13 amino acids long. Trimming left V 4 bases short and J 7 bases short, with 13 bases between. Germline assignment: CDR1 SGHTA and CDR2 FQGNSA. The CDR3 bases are TGTGCCAGCAGCTCACAAAGTCTTTCTGGCTACACCTTC. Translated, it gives CASSSQSLSGYTF.

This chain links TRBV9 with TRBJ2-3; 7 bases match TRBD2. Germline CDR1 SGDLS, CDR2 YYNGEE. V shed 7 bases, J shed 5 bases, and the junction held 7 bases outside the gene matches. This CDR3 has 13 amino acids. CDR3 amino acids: CASALGEGDTQYF. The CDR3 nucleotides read TGTGCCAGCGCTTTGGGGGAGGGAGATACGCAGTATTTT.

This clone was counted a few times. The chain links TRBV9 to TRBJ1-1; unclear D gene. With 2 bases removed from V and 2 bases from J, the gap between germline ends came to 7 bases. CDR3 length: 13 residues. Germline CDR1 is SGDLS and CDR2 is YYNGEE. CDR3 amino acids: CASSVEANTEAFF. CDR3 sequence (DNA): TGTGCCAGCAGCGTGGAGGCTAACACTGAAGCTTTCTTT. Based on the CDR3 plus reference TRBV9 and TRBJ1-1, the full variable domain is DSGVTQTPKHLITATGQRVTLRCSPRSGDLSVYWYQQSLDQGLQFLIQYYNGEERAKGNILERFSAQQFPDLHSELNLSSLELGDSALYFCASSVEANTEAFFGQGTRLTVV.

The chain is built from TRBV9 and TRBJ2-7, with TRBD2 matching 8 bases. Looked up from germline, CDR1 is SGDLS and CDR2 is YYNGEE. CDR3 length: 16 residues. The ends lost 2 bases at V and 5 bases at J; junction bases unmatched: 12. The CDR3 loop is CASSVGEGSGTHEQYF. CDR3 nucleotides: TGTGCCAGCAGCGTCGGTGAGGGTAGCGGGACCCACGAGCAGTACTTC.

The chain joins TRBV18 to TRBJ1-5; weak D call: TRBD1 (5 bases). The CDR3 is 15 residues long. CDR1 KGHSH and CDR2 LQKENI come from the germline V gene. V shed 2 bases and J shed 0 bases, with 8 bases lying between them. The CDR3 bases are TGTGCCAGCTCACCAAGTCAGGGTAGCAATCAGCCCCAGCATTTT. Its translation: CASSPSQGSNQPQHF.

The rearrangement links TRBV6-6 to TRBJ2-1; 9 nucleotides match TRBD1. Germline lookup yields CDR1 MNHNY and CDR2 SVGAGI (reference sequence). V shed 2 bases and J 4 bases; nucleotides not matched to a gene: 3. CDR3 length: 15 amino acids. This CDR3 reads CASSYRQGDYNEQFF. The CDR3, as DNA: TGTGCCAGCAGTTACCGACAGGGGGATTACAATGAGCAGTTCTTC.

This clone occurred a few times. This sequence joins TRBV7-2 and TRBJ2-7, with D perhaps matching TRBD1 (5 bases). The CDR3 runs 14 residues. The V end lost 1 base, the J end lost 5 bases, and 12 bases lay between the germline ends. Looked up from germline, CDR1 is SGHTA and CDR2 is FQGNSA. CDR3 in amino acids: CASSLDPRGNEQYF. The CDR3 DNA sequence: TGTGCCAGCAGCTTAGACCCAAGGGGCAACGAGCAGTACTTC.

CDR3 bases: TGCGCCAGCAGCTTGGCTACTGGACAGGGCGCTGAAGCTTTCTTT. Translating it yields CASSLATGQGAEAFF. The V gene is TRBV5-1, the J gene TRBJ1-1, with 8 positions matching TRBD1. Trimming cost V 0 bases and J 6 bases; bases outside gene matches: 7. This CDR3 spans 15 amino acids. The germline V gene encodes CDR1 SGHRS and CDR2 YFSETQ.

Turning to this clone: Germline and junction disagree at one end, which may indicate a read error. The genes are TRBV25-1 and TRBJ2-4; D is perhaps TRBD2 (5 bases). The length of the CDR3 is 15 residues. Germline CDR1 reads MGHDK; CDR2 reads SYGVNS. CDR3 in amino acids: CASSDALRDTGIHYF. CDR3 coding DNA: TGTGCCAGCAGTGACGCCCTCCGAGACACCGGGATTCACTACTTC.

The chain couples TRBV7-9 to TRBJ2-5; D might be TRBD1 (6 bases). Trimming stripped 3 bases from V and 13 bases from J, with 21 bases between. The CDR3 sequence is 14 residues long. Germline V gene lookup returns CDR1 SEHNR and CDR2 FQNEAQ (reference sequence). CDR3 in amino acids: CASSFLDWGQVLYF. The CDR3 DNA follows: TGTGCCAGCAGCTTCCTCGATTGGGGGCAGGTTCTGTACTTC.

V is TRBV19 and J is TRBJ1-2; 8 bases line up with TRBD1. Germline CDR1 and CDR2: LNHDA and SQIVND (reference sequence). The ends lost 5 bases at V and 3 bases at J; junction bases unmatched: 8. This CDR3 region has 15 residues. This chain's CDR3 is CASSYGQGTHYGYTF. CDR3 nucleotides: TGTGCCAGTAGTTACGGACAGGGAACCCACTATGGCTACACCTTC.

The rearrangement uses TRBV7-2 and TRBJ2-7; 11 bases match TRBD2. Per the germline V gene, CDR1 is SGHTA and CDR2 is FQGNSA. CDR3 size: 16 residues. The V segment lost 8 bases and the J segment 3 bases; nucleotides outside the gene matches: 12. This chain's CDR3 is CASATQSTSGIYEQYF. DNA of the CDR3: TGTGCCAGCGCTACGCAATCGACTAGCGGGATCTACGAGCAGTACTTC.